This T cell receptor (beta chain) was observed in a study of T-cell memory formation after mild COVID-19. Study-level results: Researchers found some responding clones in pre-infection memory, a sign that cross-reactive memory joined. Clones that shrank (day 15 to 85) were balanced CD4/CD8, whereas later expanders leaned CD4+. Still unconfirmed is whether the second-wave clones peaking on day 37 recognized SARS-CoV-2. Mostly located in CM and EM were contracting CD4+ clones, with contracting CD8+ clones located in EMRA.

This clonotype was seen more than once but under ten times. Its target is unknown. Germline V gene sequence: CDR1 MNHEY, CDR2 SVGAGI. The CDR3 is 15 residues long. J was trimmed by 3 bases and V by 5 bases; bases with no gene match: 5. TCRdb analysed the 5' RACE reads with MiXCR anew, one entry per CDR3 protein. This sample has roughly 280,000 distinct CDR3 sequences, with approximately 8% found just once. The rearrangement joins TRBV6-5 to TRBJ1-1; 11 bases map to TRBD1. The sequencing input was PBMCs or a T cell subset sorted from them (not recorded which). The sequence was collected from a man aged 18 to 30 who had mild COVID-19 (a few samples of this study predate the infection). Cell type and time point are not known. CDR3: CASSAPGQGDTEAFF. The CDR3 coding sequence is TGTGCCAGCAGTGCACCGGGACAGGGGGACACTGAAGCTTTCTTT.